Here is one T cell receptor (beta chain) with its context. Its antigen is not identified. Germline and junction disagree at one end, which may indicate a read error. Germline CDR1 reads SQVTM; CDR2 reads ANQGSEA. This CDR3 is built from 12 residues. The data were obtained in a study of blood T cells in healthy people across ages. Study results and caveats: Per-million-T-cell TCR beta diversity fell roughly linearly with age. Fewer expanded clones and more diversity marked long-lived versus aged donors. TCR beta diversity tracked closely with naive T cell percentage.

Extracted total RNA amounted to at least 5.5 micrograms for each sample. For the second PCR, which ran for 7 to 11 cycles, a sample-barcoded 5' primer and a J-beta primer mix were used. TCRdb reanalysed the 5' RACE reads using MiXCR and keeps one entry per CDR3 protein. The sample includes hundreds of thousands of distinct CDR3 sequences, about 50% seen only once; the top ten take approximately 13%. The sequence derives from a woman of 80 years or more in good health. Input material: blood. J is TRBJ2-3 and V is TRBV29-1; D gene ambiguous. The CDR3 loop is CSVDGGTETQYF. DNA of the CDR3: TGCAGCGTTGATGGCGGCACAGAGACGCAGTATTTT.